The following is a T cell receptor beta chain sequence with its context. Its antigen is unknown. No much larger clone exists at a distance of one base, and base qualities are not known. The record originates from a study of blood T cells in healthy people across ages (dated by TCRdb to the mid-2010s). A note on the overall study: In model experiments, template switching captured roughly one uniquely barcoded TCR beta cDNA molecule for every two T cells. Age-related changes in TCR beta repertoire diversity were measured in the study by deep sequencing normalized with unique cDNA molecular identifiers. Donors were grouped into four age groups: young (average 16 years), middle-aged (roughly 40), aged (around 60) and long-lived (about 89). To avoid experimental bias, donors of different ages were distributed randomly across sequencing lanes. Two additional independent replicas of 1 million unique cDNA reads from the same blood draw were analyzed for two donors (one aged 18 to 30 and one aged 80 or older).

The trim is 10 bases for V and 0 bases for J, with a gap of 17 bases between the germline ends. The CDR3 goes from the cysteine to the phenylalanine over 14 residues. Only the CDR3 part of the read is kept: 42 bases, read in frame from the first base. The CDR1 and CDR2 encoded by the germline V gene are SGDLS and YYNGEE. Overall study outcomes, separate from this receptor: Bulk unsorted PBMC profiling prevented conclusive comparison of naive and antigen-experienced compartments. Compared with the aged group, the long-lived group had more naive CD4+ T cells, fewer expanded clones and increased TCR diversity, suggesting age selection. Observed TCR beta diversity correlated strongly with the percentage of naive T cells measured by flow cytometry. Because donor CMV infection status was unknown, age-related changes in expanded clonotypes were potentially confounded. Estimates of total diversity from one million sequenced T cells were regarded as lower bounds and underestimates. Observed TCR beta diversity per million T cells fell roughly linearly with age, and a significant reduction was already apparent by age about 38.

Library creation used 5' RACE. Sequencing was carried out with an Illumina HiSeq 2500. A second about 7 to 12 cycle PCR used a sample-barcoded 5' primer and a J-beta primer mix. A template-switch 5' adaptor carrying 12 random nucleotides introduced a unique molecular identifier onto each TCR beta cDNA molecule. Each sample yielded at least 2.5 million CDR3-containing paired-end reads. First-strand cDNA synthesis was performed from all RNA using the Mint cDNA synthesis kit, with priming by a TRBC-specific oligonucleotide. Following uracil-DNA glycosylase treatment, a first 18-cycle PCR with universal primers M1SS and BC2_uni_R was performed on all cDNA. The paper's data handling went like this. Normalization of each sample was performed by random selection of 1 million high-quality reads, each carrying a distinct molecular identifier. Instead of being binned into consensus sequences, reads that shared molecular identifiers were thrown out. CDR3 identification, clonotype clustering and error correction used MiTCR with a Q25 quality threshold and the strictest error-elimination algorithm. A nonparametric unseen species model with Euler transformation was used to estimate a lower bound on total TCR beta diversity. TCRdb reprocessed the public reads (quality trimming at Q25 with fastp, clone calling with MiXCR) and kept in-frame beta chains. Each record represents a unique CDR3 protein, reported with the most common genes and DNA among its rows. What appears here as the V and J calls and clone size reflects TCRdb's work, not the paper's. The sample table lists approximately 800,000 distinct CDR3 sequences, around 62% of them with a count of one. Of the sample, roughly 25% is held by the ten largest clones.

Systemically healthy Caucasian individuals from Russia, 35 to 50 in total and aged roughly 6 to 95 years, were included as donors. Each donor gave roughly 11 milliliters of peripheral blood, drawn into EDTA-treated Vacutainer tubes. Ficoll-Paque density-gradient centrifugation was used to isolate PBMCs, with at least 6 million per sample. Total RNA, at least 5 micrograms per sample, was extracted from PBMCs with Trizol reagent. Naive CD45RAhigh/CD27high T cell percentages were measured by flow cytometry on a PBMC aliquot from every donor. The sequence links TRBV9 to TRBJ2-7, with the D gene uncertain. The sequence came from a man younger than 45 in good health. Source material: blood. The DNA is TGTGCCGCCTGGCCCCGGGTGAGCTCCTACGAGCAGTACTTC. Translated, this gives CAAWPRVSSYEQYF.